These 6 T cell receptor beta chains were all obtained from the same sample, sequenced in a study of shared T cell receptors in the human thymus. TCRdb's copy holds only in-frame clones and misses some; the assay was immunoSEQ multiplex PCR. Here the sample spans some 660,000 clones, around 87% being singletons. Another study also made use of these data, one on human thymus T cells.

Sequenced input: thymocytes. These receptors were collected from a boy under two years old with a congenital heart defect.

This clone has a handful of counts. The chain joins TRBV28 to TRBJ2-7, with a weak D call TRBD1 (6 bases). The germline V gene encodes CDR1 MDHEN and CDR2 SYDVKM. V dropped 2 bases and J dropped 0 bases, with 17 bases sitting between them. This CDR3 contains 17 residues. CDR3 coding DNA: TGTGCCAGCAGTTTAGGGGGCTCCAGGGGTCCCTCCTACGAGCAGTACTTC. This gives the protein CASSLGGSRGPSYEQYF.

This sequence joins TRBV4-3 and TRBJ2-3; no clear D. V lost 0 bases, J lost 0 bases, and 10 bases lay in between. The CDR3 runs to 16 residues. CDR1 and CDR2 from the germline V gene are LGHNA and YSLEER. The CDR3: CASSQDVGSSTDTQYF. The CDR3 DNA is TGCGCCAGCAGCCAAGATGTCGGTTCTAGCACAGATACGCAGTATTTT.

In nucleotides, the CDR3 is TGTGCCACCGAGGAAACACCGCGATCTCACTATGAGCAGTTCTTC. Translated: CATEETPRSHYEQFF. This chain connects TRBV10-3 to TRBJ2-1; no clear D gene. This CDR3 is 15 amino acids long. Per the germline V gene, CDR1 is ENHRY and CDR2 is SYGVKD. The V end was cut by 10 bases, the J end by 8 bases, with 24 bases between.

V gene TRBV7-6 combines with J gene TRBJ2-2, with a weak D call TRBD1 (5 bases). This CDR3 is built from 20 residues. Deletions cut 1 base from V and 2 bases from J, with 23 bases between. Per germline, CDR1 SGHVS and CDR2 FNYEAQ. CDR3 sequence: CASSLVAGKYHSTNTGELFF. The CDR3 nucleotides read TGTGCCAGCAGCTTAGTGGCAGGGAAGTACCACTCAACAAACACCGGGGAGCTGTTTTTT.

The CDR3 loop reads CASSAQVEDTQYF. In DNA, the CDR3 is TGTGCCAGCAGCGCACAGGTGGAGGATACGCAGTATTTT. This chain joins TRBV5-4 and TRBJ2-3, with D perhaps matching TRBD1 (5 bases). This CDR3 has 13 amino acids. In germline, CDR1 is SGHNT, CDR2 YYREEE (reference sequence). The ends were cut back, 4 bases at V and 6 bases at J, with 12 bases in the middle.

The sample holds a few counts of this clone. V usage is TRBV4-3 and J usage is TRBJ2-2; TRBD1 matches 9 bases. CDR3 size: 17 residues. V dropped 4 bases and J dropped 0; count of bases not matched to a gene: 6. Per the germline V gene, CDR1 is LGHNA and CDR2 is YSLEER. CDR3 residues: CASSREQGAPNTGELFF. The CDR3 region has the DNA TGCGCCAGCAGCCGTGAACAGGGGGCTCCGAACACCGGGGAGCTGTTTTTT.